The rows below give T cell receptor beta chains drawn from one sample of a study of T-cell memory formation after mild COVID-19. TCRdb used MiXCR to reprocess the 5' RACE reads, holding one entry per CDR3 protein. The sample carries approximately 260,000 distinct CDR3 sequences, over 15% recorded once. The sequenced sample consisted of PBMCs or a T cell subset sorted from them (not recorded which). These receptors were collected from a man younger than 30 who had mild COVID-19 (a few samples of this study predate the infection). Cell type and time point are not known. Each CDR3 is given with its conserved first and last residue. D genes are given only for firm matches. Only part of the rows carry a size: once, few, many, or a class if the clone is expanded.

TRBJ2-1,TRBD1,NA,TRBV6-2/TRBV6-3,TGTGCCAGCAGTCCACGACAGGGGGCCGATGAGCAGTTCTTC,CASSPRQGADEQFF
TRBJ2-2,NA,many,TRBV20-1,TGCAGCGCCACTGGTTTAAACACCGGGGAGCTGTTTTTT,CSATGLNTGELFF
TRBJ1-5,NA,NA,TRBV12-3/TRBV12-4,TGTGCCAGCAGTTTAAGCGCTCCTGGGCAGCCCCAGCATTTT,CASSLSAPGQPQHF
TRBJ2-3,NA,NA,TRBV4-3,TGCGCCAGCAGCCAAGATAAACTAGTAGTCAATACGCAGTATTTT,CASSQDKLVVNTQYF
TRBJ2-3,NA,NA,TRBV11-2,TGTGCCAGCAGCCATCACATAGCAGGGCCAGATACGCAGTATTTT,CASSHHIAGPDTQYF
TRBJ2-1,NA,NA,TRBV21-1,TGTGCCAGCAGCAAAGAGCCTAGCCTCAGGAATGAGCAGTTCTTC,CASSKEPSLRNEQFF
TRBJ2-3,NA,NA,TRBV28,TGTGCCAGCAGTTGGGGTCCGCTCGGGGATACGCAGTATTTT,CASSWGPLGDTQYF
TRBJ1-5,NA,NA,TRBV10-3,TGTGCCATCAGTGATTTTGTCAATCAGCCCCAGCATTTT,CAISDFVNQPQHF
TRBJ1-1,NA,few,TRBV7-9,TGTGCCAGCAGGCCGACAGTCCTCACTGAAGCTTTCTTT,CASRPTVLTEAFF
TRBJ2-4,NA,NA,TRBV9,TGTGCCAGCAGCGTAGTGGGAGAGGGGCTTCAGTACTTC,CASSVVGEGLQYF
TRBJ2-5,NA,many,TRBV5-1,TGTGCCAGCAGCTTAGGAGCGGGCCCGCAAGAGACCCAGTACTTC,CASSLGAGPQETQYF
TRBJ2-2,TRBD1,few,TRBV7-3,TGTGCCAGCAGCCCCACAGGGGGAGTCGGGGAGCTGTTTTTT,CASSPTGGVGELFF
TRBJ2-1,TRBD2,few,TRBV6-4,TGTGCCAGCAGCTACGTAGGGACTAGGGGCGACAATGAGCAGTTCTTC,CASSYVGTRGDNEQFF
TRBJ2-3,TRBD2,few,TRBV5-4,TGTGCCAGCAGTCCTAGCGGGGTGCGCACAGATACGCAGTATTTT,CASSPSGVRTDTQYF
TRBJ2-2,NA,NA,TRBV9,TGTGCCAGCAGCGTAGGTGGGGCCTTCGGGGAGCTGTTTTTT,CASSVGGAFGELFF
TRBJ2-5,NA,NA,TRBV6-5,TGTGCCAGCAGTTACGGGGGGCAGGGAGAGACCCAGTACTTC,CASSYGGQGETQYF
TRBJ1-1,NA,few,TRBV6-2/TRBV6-3,TGTGCCAGCAGCTTGGGGGGATCGGCCACTGAAGCTTTCTTT,CASSLGGSATEAFF